This T cell receptor (beta chain) appears in the sequencing data of a study of blood T cell repertoires in COVID-19. Study-level background: T cells, B-cell-depleted T cells, or PBMCs supplied cDNA or gDNA.

The germline gives CDR1 KGHSH, CDR2 LQKENI. Trimming cost V 2 bases and J 2 bases; bases outside gene matches: 0. The CDR3 is 15 amino acids. Clones were sequenced by immunoSEQ multiplex PCR, and TCRdb holds only the in-frame ones, with some missing. The table records about 190,000 clones, around 80% of them present only once. The clonotype was recovered from a woman older than 75 with active or convalescent COVID-19. Sequencing was done on a sample of peripheral blood. The chain recombines TRBV18 with TRBJ1-4; 9 bases align to TRBD1. The CDR3 bases are TGTGCCAGCTCACCAGGGACAGGGACTAATGAAAAACTGTTTTTT. Amino acids: CASSPGTGTNEKLFF.